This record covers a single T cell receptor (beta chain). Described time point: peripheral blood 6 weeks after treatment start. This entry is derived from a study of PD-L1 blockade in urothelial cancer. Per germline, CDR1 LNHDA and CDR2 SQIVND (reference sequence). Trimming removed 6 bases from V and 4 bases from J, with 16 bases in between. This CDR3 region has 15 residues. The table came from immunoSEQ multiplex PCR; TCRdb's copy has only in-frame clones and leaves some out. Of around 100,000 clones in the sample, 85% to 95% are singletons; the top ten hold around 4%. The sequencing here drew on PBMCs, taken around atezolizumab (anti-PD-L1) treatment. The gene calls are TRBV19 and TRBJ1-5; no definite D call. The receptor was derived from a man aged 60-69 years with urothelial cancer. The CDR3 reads CASRRGADLNQPQHF. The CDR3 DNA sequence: TGTGCCAGTAGAAGAGGCGCAGATCTAAATCAGCCCCAGCATTTT.